This entry lists 14 T cell receptor beta chains sequenced from one sample in a study of response to subunit inactivated influenza vaccine (dated by TCRdb to the late 2010s). Receptor libraries were prepared by RT-PCR. TCRdb names Illumina HiSeq 2500 as the instrument used. TCRdb's own reprocessing of the public reads used fastp at Q25 and MiXCR and kept productive beta chains. A single entry per CDR3 protein holds the most common genes and DNA from its merged rows. In all, the sample holds roughly 500,000 distinct CDR3 sequences, and 25% of those were seen once. In total, the top ten clones hold over 1.5% of the sample. The source material was CD4+ T cells sorted from PBMCs, sampled around 5 days after vaccination. Receptor source: a man aged 45-65 years who received an inactivated influenza vaccine. Donor details come from another sample of the same person, matched by shared clones.

This clonotype turned up a few times. V and J are TRBV7-2 and TRBJ2-1; D call uncertain. In germline, CDR1 is SGHTA, CDR2 FQGNSA. V lost 5 bases and J lost 8, with 10 bases in between. This CDR3 is built from 12 residues. The CDR3 is CASSRTKYEQFF. CDR3 coding DNA: TGTGCCAGCAGCCGCACGAAGTATGAGCAGTTCTTC.

This clonotype was counted between two and nine times. The CDR3 here is CSALEGRLEKAFF. The DNA of the CDR3 is TGCAGTGCTCTAGAGGGGAGACTCGAAAAAGCTTTCTTT. The chain links TRBV20-1 to TRBJ1-1; TRBD1 might be the D (5 bases). The ends were cut back, 5 bases at V and 9 bases at J, with 19 bases in the middle. The germline V gene has CDR1 DFQATT and CDR2 SNEGSKA (reference sequence). This CDR3 spans 13 amino acids.

The chain couples TRBV20-1 to TRBJ1-4, with D maybe TRBD1 (5 bases). The germline V gene has CDR1 DFQATT and CDR2 SNEGSKA (reference sequence). CDR3 length equals 15 residues. The V end was cut by 5 bases, the J end by 5 bases, with 18 bases between. CDR3 region: CSAFVPGRENEKLFF. The CDR3, as DNA: TGCAGTGCTTTCGTCCCGGGACGGGAAAATGAAAAACTGTTTTTT.

This clonotype has just one count. J is TRBJ2-5 and V is TRBV29-1; 7 bases fit TRBD1. From germline, CDR1 is SQVTM and CDR2 ANQGSEA. V lost 4 bases, J lost 1 base, and 3 bases stayed unmatched. The CDR3 runs to 13 residues. CDR3 bases: TGCAGCGTTGCGGGACAGCTCCAAGAGACCCAGTACTTC. As protein: CSVAGQLQETQYF. Full variable domain (rest looked up from reference TRBV29-1 and TRBJ2-5): SAVISQKPSRDICQRGTSLTIQCQVDSQVTMMFWYRQQPGQSLTLIATANQGSEATYESGFVIDKFPISRPNLTFSTLTVSNMSPEDSSIYLCSVAGQLQETQYFGPGTRLLVL.

The table lists this clonotype with a few counts. J is TRBJ1-2 and V is TRBV9, with D perhaps matching TRBD1 (6 bases). Per the germline V gene, CDR1 is SGDLS and CDR2 is YYNGEE. The CDR3 spans 15 residues. Deletions cut 4 bases from V and 5 bases from J, with 18 bases between. The CDR3 sequence is CASSTFPRGRYGYTF. The CDR3 region has the DNA TGTGCCAGCAGCACCTTCCCCAGGGGAAGGTATGGCTACACCTTC. Filled out from reference TRBV9 and TRBJ1-2, the complete variable domain reads DSGVTQTPKHLITATGQRVTLRCSPRSGDLSVYWYQQSLDQGLQFLIQYYNGEERAKGNILERFSAQQFPDLHSELNLSSLELGDSALYFCASSTFPRGRYGYTFGSGTRLTVV.

The chain has TRBV15 and TRBJ2-7; TRBD1 is a possible D gene (5 bases). The CDR3 covers 14 residues. CDR1 LNHNV and CDR2 YYDKDF come from the germline V gene (reference sequence). Trimming removed 0 bases from V and 5 bases from J, with 11 bases in between. The CDR3 DNA reads TGTGCCACCAGCAGAGAGACTCAGGGAAACGAGCAGTACTTC. It encodes CATSRETQGNEQYF. Supplemented by reference TRBV15 and TRBJ2-7, the full variable domain reads DAMVIQNPRYQVTQFGKPVTLSCSQTLNHNVMYWYQQKSSQAPKLLFHYYDKDFNNEADTPDNFQSRRPNTSFCFLDIRSPGLGDTAMYLCATSRETQGNEQYFGPGTRLTVT.

In this sample, this clonotype turned up a few times. The rearrangement links TRBV12-3 or TRBV12-4 to TRBJ2-2, with D possibly being TRBD1 or TRBD2 (5 bases each). The V end was cut by 1 base, the J end by 0 bases, with 6 bases between. The length of the CDR3 is 15 residues. The CDR3 loop reads CASSLVGPNTGELFF. In DNA form, the CDR3 reads TGTGCCAGCAGTTTAGTGGGACCGAACACCGGGGAGCTGTTTTTT.

CDR3 amino acids: CSARVQGVPMNTEAFF. CDR3 nucleotides: TGCAGTGCTAGGGTGCAGGGAGTTCCTATGAACACTGAAGCTTTCTTT. This chain connects TRBV20-1 to TRBJ1-1; TRBD1 might be the D (5 bases). The CDR3 has 16 residues. V was shortened by 3 bases and J by 0 bases, with 17 bases between the two germline ends. Germline CDR1 reads DFQATT; CDR2 reads SNEGSKA (reference sequence).

This clonotype was seen a handful of times. The V and J genes are TRBV4-1 and TRBJ2-1, with 8 bases fitting TRBD2. Germline lookup yields CDR1 MGHRA and CDR2 YSYEKL. The junction had 7 bases not matched to a gene; V was cut back by 6 bases and J by 6 bases. The CDR3 has 14 amino acids. CDR3 protein: CASRGVAGINEQFF. DNA for the CDR3: TGCGCCAGCAGGGGGGTAGCGGGGATCAATGAGCAGTTCTTC.

This chain joins TRBV6-6 and TRBJ2-7, with D maybe TRBD1 (7 bases). CDR3 length: 13 residues. CDR1 MNHNY and CDR2 SVGAGI come from the germline V gene (reference sequence). Deletions cut 11 bases from V and 1 base from J, with 15 bases between. The CDR3 DNA sequence: TGTGCCTCCGCGGAGGGGGCGTCCTACGAGCAGTACTTC. This gives the protein CASAEGASYEQYF.

The chain recombines TRBV20-1 with TRBJ2-7; perhaps TRBD2 as D (6 bases). Trimming took off 5 bases at V and 2 bases at J, with 19 bases between the two ends. The V gene's germline CDR1 is DFQATT and CDR2 SNEGSKA (reference sequence). CDR3 length: 15 amino acids. The CDR3 region has the DNA TGCAGTGCTGTAATTCTGGGCGGGGCCACCTACGAGCAGTACTTC. Translating it yields CSAVILGGATYEQYF.

The sample holds a few counts of this clonotype. The V call is TRBV20-1, the J call TRBJ2-1, with TRBD2 matching over 7 bases. Germline assignment: CDR1 DFQATT and CDR2 SNEGSKA (reference sequence). This CDR3 is 14 amino acids long. Trimming took 2 bases from V and 4 from J; bases not matched to a gene: 5. In DNA, the CDR3 is TGCAGTGCTAGACGGGAGGCCGCGTACAATGAGCAGTTCTTC. This sequence encodes CSARREAAYNEQFF.

This clonotype was picked up many times. The rearrangement links TRBV24-1 to TRBJ2-5; no reliable D call. V gave up 3 bases and J gave up 11 bases, with 12 bases separating them. The CDR3 has 12 amino acids. The germline V gene has CDR1 KGHDR and CDR2 SFDVKD. Written as DNA, the CDR3 is TGTGCCACCAGTGATACCGCACGAATTCAGTACTTC. Protein: CATSDTARIQYF.

The rearrangement joins TRBV4-1 to TRBJ2-5; D may be TRBD2 (5 bases). This CDR3 is built from 15 residues. Deletions cut 1 base from V and 5 bases from J, with 14 bases between. The germline V gene has CDR1 MGHRA and CDR2 YSYEKL. CDR3 sequence (DNA): TGCGCCAGCAGCCAAGTCGAGAGGGTTCCGGAGACCCAGTACTTC. Translated, it gives CASSQVERVPETQYF.